What follows are 26 T cell receptor beta chains derived from one specimen sequenced in a study of OX40 agonist ivuxolimab in advanced cancers. TCRdb's table, derived via immunoSEQ multiplex PCR, lists solely in-frame clones and lacks some. The data contain some 65,000 clones, roughly 81% of them seen just once; the ten biggest clones take up more than 1.5%. This specimen consisted of CD4+ or CD8+ T cells sorted from blood, obtained in a trial of the OX40 agonist ivuxolimab. These receptors were taken from an adult with an advanced solid tumor such as melanoma, head and neck, liver or kidney cancer.

The chain recombines TRBV30 with TRBJ2-3, with 13 bases matching TRBD2. V dropped 1 base and J dropped 0; count of bases not matched to a gene: 4. The length of the CDR3 is 17 residues. Germline V gives CDR1 GTSNPN, CDR2 SVGIG (reference sequence). The CDR3 protein is CAWSAQTSGGSTDTQYF. Here the CDR3 DNA reads TGTGCCTGGAGTGCCCAGACTAGCGGGGGGAGCACAGATACGCAGTATTTT.

The rearrangement joins TRBV2 to TRBJ2-2, with 7 bases identical to TRBD2. Germline V gene lookup returns CDR1 SNHLY and CDR2 FYNNEI. Trimming removed 10 bases from V and 7 bases from J; junction bases left unmatched: 9. The CDR3 length is 13 residues. For the CDR3, the DNA is TGTGCCACTGGGGAGGGCGAGGTCGGGGAGCTGTTTTTT. Translated, it gives CATGEGEVGELFF.

The gene calls are TRBV2 and TRBJ2-7; no clear D. Germline V gene data show CDR1 as SNHLY and CDR2 as FYNNEI. Trimming cost V 1 base and J 2 bases, with 9 bases left between them. The CDR3 is 14 residues long. The CDR3 region is CASSEGPATYEQYF. The CDR3 region has the DNA TGTGCCAGCAGTGAAGGACCTGCGACCTACGAGCAGTACTTC.

The chain carries TRBV19 and TRBJ1-2; 10 positions match TRBD1. CDR1 and CDR2 from the germline V gene are LNHDA and SQIVND (reference sequence). After removal of 5 bases from V and 1 base from J, the junction contained 1 base not matched to a gene. This CDR3 region has 14 residues. This CDR3 reads CASSRDRGNYGYTF. In nucleotides, the CDR3 is TGTGCCAGTAGTCGGGACAGGGGTAACTATGGCTACACCTTC.

The chain recombines TRBV9 with TRBJ1-6; a weak D match, TRBD1 (5 bases). The CDR3 totals 15 residues. Per the germline V gene, CDR1 is SGDLS and CDR2 is YYNGEE. Trimming removed 3 bases from V and 9 bases from J, with 16 bases in between. As DNA, the CDR3 is TGTGCCAGCAGCGGGACACTGGGGCCCGGTTCACCCCTCCACTTT. As protein: CASSGTLGPGSPLHF.

This clone was counted between two and nine times. The rearrangement uses TRBV30 and TRBJ1-5, with D possibly matching TRBD1 (5 bases). Germline assignment: CDR1 GTSNPN and CDR2 SVGIG (reference sequence). The CDR3 contains 13 residues. V lost 4 bases and J 4 bases, leaving 11 bases between the germline ends. CDR3 nucleotide sequence: TGTGCCTGGACCCTGGGGGTAAATCAGCCCCAGCATTTT. Protein product: CAWTLGVNQPQHF.

The chain couples TRBV28 to TRBJ2-7, with 11 bases identical to TRBD2. Germline V gene sequence: CDR1 MDHEN, CDR2 SYDVKM. The CDR3 loop spans 13 amino acids. J gave up 8 bases and V 5 bases, and 5 bases lay outside the gene matches. CDR3 sequence reads: CASSTSGSLKQYF. The CDR3 nucleotides are TGTGCCAGCAGTACTAGCGGGAGTCTGAAGCAGTACTTC.

This chain links TRBV6-1 with TRBJ1-2; no clear D. The germline CDR1 and CDR2 sequences are MNHNS and SASEGT. V was cut by 5 bases and J by 3 bases, with 13 bases left in between. This CDR3 has 14 residues. CDR3 region: CASSSPDRYYGYTF. DNA of the CDR3: TGTGCCAGCAGTTCTCCCGACCGATACTATGGCTACACCTTC.

J is TRBJ1-5 and V is TRBV7-6; TRBD1 is a possible D gene (5 bases). Germline V gene sequence: CDR1 SGHVS, CDR2 FNYEAQ. The CDR3 has 17 amino acids. The ends were cut back, 3 bases at V and 1 base at J, with 16 bases in the middle. Here the CDR3 DNA reads TGTGCCAGCAGCTTGGGCAGGGATCCATGGAGCAATCAGCCCCAGCATTTT. This gives the protein CASSLGRDPWSNQPQHF.

The chain's CDR3 is CAWSRGRLEKLFF. DNA of the CDR3: TGTGCCTGGAGCAGGGGACGGCTTGAAAAACTGTTTTTT. The chain employs TRBV30 and TRBJ1-4, with D possibly TRBD1 on 6 matching bases. CDR1 and CDR2 from the germline V gene are GTSNPN and SVGIG (reference sequence). This CDR3 is 13 amino acids long. V was shortened by 3 bases and J by 7 bases, with 12 bases between the two germline ends.

The chain recombines TRBV29-1 with TRBJ1-6, with 7 positions matching TRBD1. The CDR3 extends over 14 amino acids. The trim removed 5 bases at V and 4 bases at J, leaving 5 bases unmatched. Germline CDR1 and CDR2: SQVTM and ANQGSEA. The CDR3, as DNA: TGCAGCGTTAAAACAGGGGATTATAATTCACCCCTCCACTTT. It translates to CSVKTGDYNSPLHF.

Here the CDR3 DNA reads TGTGCCAGCAGCGCGACAGGGGACACTGAAGCTTTCTTT. Translation gives CASSATGDTEAFF. This rearrangement joins TRBV9 to TRBJ1-1; 8 bases are shared with TRBD1. The ends lost 3 bases at V and 3 bases at J; junction bases unmatched: 1. This CDR3 has 13 residues. Looked up from germline, CDR1 is SGDLS and CDR2 is YYNGEE.

The rearrangement links TRBV5-1 to TRBJ2-1; 7 positions agree with TRBD2. With 4 bases clipped from V and 3 bases from J, the junction kept 19 bases outside the gene matches. Germline assignment: CDR1 SGHRS and CDR2 YFSETQ. The CDR3 runs to 19 residues. CDR3 protein: CASSAGVLGTGTGYNEQFF. The DNA of the CDR3 is TGCGCCAGCAGCGCGGGGGTGCTGGGCACCGGGACGGGCTACAATGAGCAGTTCTTC.

The rearrangement joins TRBV15 to TRBJ2-7, with D maybe TRBD1 (6 bases). The CDR3 has 17 residues. The V end was cut by 2 bases, the J end by 7 bases, with 24 bases between. The V gene's germline CDR1 is LNHNV and CDR2 YYDKDF (reference sequence). The CDR3 DNA is TGTGCCACCAGCAGACCCCTGCAACAGGGCTCGTTGGGGGAGCAGTACTTC. It codes for CATSRPLQQGSLGEQYF.

This sequence joins TRBV6-5 and TRBJ1-6; no definite D call. The CDR3 consists of 15 residues. Trimming removed 4 bases from V and 14 bases from J, with 21 bases in between. Germline CDR1 and CDR2: MNHEY and SVGAGI. The CDR3 loop is CASSFGRHGRSTLHF. The CDR3 DNA follows: TGTGCCAGCAGTTTCGGGCGACATGGAAGGTCGACCCTCCACTTT.

V usage is TRBV18 and J usage is TRBJ2-7; TRBD1 matches at 7 bases. CDR3 length equals 13 residues. The V and J ends lost 2 bases and 4 bases, in that order; junction bases with no gene match: 2. CDR1 is KGHSH, CDR2 LQKENI, per germline. CDR3 residues: CASSPAQGYEQYF. The CDR3, as DNA: TGTGCCAGCTCACCAGCACAGGGGTACGAGCAGTACTTC.

The chain combines TRBV30 with TRBJ2-2; TRBD1 matches 9 bases. The length of the CDR3 is 14 residues. Germline loops: CDR1 GTSNPN, CDR2 SVGIG (reference sequence). The trim removed 2 bases at V and 7 bases at J, leaving 5 bases unmatched. Written as DNA, the CDR3 is TGTGCCTGGAGTACAGGGGGCTGGGGCGGGGAGCTGTTTTTT. Translation gives CAWSTGGWGGELFF.

The chain links TRBV30 to TRBJ1-1; no clear D gene. CDR1 and CDR2 from the germline V gene are GTSNPN and SVGIG (reference sequence). Trimming stripped 2 bases from V and 0 bases from J, with 7 bases between. CDR3 length: 13 amino acids. CDR3 loop: CAWSLDMNTEAFF. CDR3 coding DNA: TGTGCCTGGAGTTTAGATATGAACACTGAAGCTTTCTTT.

The chain uses TRBV2 and TRBJ1-1; 7 bases are a match to TRBD1. V lost 4 bases, J lost 3 bases, and 8 bases stayed unmatched. This CDR3 is 15 amino acids long. Germline CDR1 reads SNHLY; CDR2 reads FYNNEI. CDR3 sequence reads: CASSVTGDKDTEAFF. The CDR3 DNA reads as TGTGCCAGCAGTGTTACAGGGGATAAGGACACTGAAGCTTTCTTT.

This chain uses TRBV5-4 with TRBJ2-5, with D maybe TRBD1 (6 bases). The ends were cut back, 1 base at V and 0 bases at J, with 10 bases in the middle. This CDR3 is 15 amino acids long. Germline values: CDR1 SGHNT, CDR2 YYREEE (reference sequence). The CDR3 DNA reads TGTGCCAGCAGCTTGAGAACAGGGCACCAAGAGACCCAGTACTTC. Its translation is CASSLRTGHQETQYF.

This chain uses TRBV11-2 with TRBJ2-3, with a tentative D call TRBD2 (6 bases). The CDR3 spans 14 residues. Germline loops: CDR1 SGHAT, CDR2 FQNNGV. Trimming pared 5 bases from V and 1 base from J, leaving 10 bases between. DNA of the CDR3: TGTGCCAGCAGCATGGGGACTGGCACAGATACGCAGTATTTT. Its translation: CASSMGTGTDTQYF.

V is TRBV10-3 and J is TRBJ1-1; D is unclear. The germline V gene has CDR1 ENHRY and CDR2 SYGVKD. The CDR3 runs 16 residues. Trimming cost V 3 bases and J 1 base, with 15 bases left between them. CDR3 nucleotide sequence: TGTGCCATCAGTGATGTTGCAAGATCGGGGAACACTGAAGCTTTCTTT. It specifies CAISDVARSGNTEAFF.

In its sample, this clone was seen once. Compared with germline, one end of the junction differs, possibly owing to a read error. The rearrangement joins TRBV5-4 to TRBJ2-3, with D tentatively TRBD2 (6 bases). This CDR3 is 12 amino acids long. Germline loops: CDR1 SGHNT, CDR2 YYREEE (reference sequence). CDR3 DNA sequence: TGTGCCAGCAGCACCCCCGGTCTAGCGTTTGTTTTT. Translated: CASSTPGLAFVF.

The chain carries TRBV6-1 and TRBJ2-5; D might be TRBD2 (7 bases). The CDR3 is 14 residues long. Germline loops: CDR1 MNHNS, CDR2 SASEGT. V was clipped by 6 bases and J by 3 bases, with 14 bases between them. The CDR3 DNA reads TGTGCCAGCAGGACGGGGGGCACGGAAGAGACCCAGTACTTC. Amino acids: CASRTGGTEETQYF.

This clone was detected only once. This chain uses TRBV2 with TRBJ2-7, with TRBD1 matching over 7 bases. J was trimmed by 3 bases and V by 6 bases; bases with no gene match: 8. CDR3 length: 14 amino acids. Germline CDR1 is SNHLY and CDR2 is FYNNEI. CDR3 sequence (DNA): TGTGCCAGCAGAGCCAGACAGGGAAGCTACGAGCAGTACTTC. This translates into CASRARQGSYEQYF.

The chain employs TRBV6-5 and TRBJ1-1; TRBD1 might be the D (6 bases). The ends were cut back, 3 bases at V and 3 bases at J, with 14 bases in the middle. Germline CDR1 reads MNHEY; CDR2 reads SVGAGI. The CDR3 runs to 15 residues. CDR3 sequence reads: CASSYLQGSDTEAFF. CDR3 coding DNA: TGTGCCAGCAGTTATCTACAGGGCTCCGACACTGAAGCTTTCTTT.